This TCR beta chain was sequenced for a study of OX40 agonist ivuxolimab in advanced cancers. Turning to the overall study: Ivuxolimab was a fully human IgG2 agonistic monoclonal antibody targeting the costimulatory receptor OX40 (CD134). A male proportion of roughly 80% and a mean age of about 60 years, ranging from 23 to 79, were recorded for the dose-escalation cohort. Peripheral TCRbeta sequencing was intended to test whether TCR sequence diversity was altered and clonal T-cell expansion was caused by ivuxolimab. Prior anti-PD-1, anti-PD-L1 or anti-CTLA-4 therapy was permitted, and checkpoint inhibitors had been received by about 44% of dose-escalation patients. Partial responses were achieved by three dose-escalation patients, of whom one had hepatocellular carcinoma and two had cutaneous melanoma. Of the approximately 50 dose-escalation patients, hepatocellular carcinoma was present in some 19, melanoma in roughly 15, renal cell carcinoma in 9 and head and neck cancer in 9. Intravenous ivuxolimab was administered to patients every 2 weeks at six dose levels: 0.01, 0.1, 0.3, 1.5, 3 and 10 mg/kg. The paper reports the monotherapy dose-escalation portion (N of about 47 patients) of the phase I ivuxolimab trial.

Relative to germline, V is 5 bases shorter and J is 4 bases shorter, with 15 bases between their ends. Based on the germline V gene, the CDR1 and CDR2 sequences are SGHAT and FQNNGV. The CDR3 spans 15 residues, from the cysteine through the phenylalanine. CDR3 DNA only is kept here, 45 bases in frame from base 1. The investigation overall reported the following: Partial responders in the 0.1-3.0 mg/kg groups had among the lowest normalized peripheral clonal expansion, especially among CD8+ T cells. Low levels of normalized T-cell clonal expansion were also shown by some nonresponding patients. Antigen specificity was not determined for the clonally expanded peripheral T cells. After ivuxolimab, more expanded clones were found on average in CD8+ T cells than in CD4+ T cells. At doses of 0.1 to 3.0 mg/kg, clonal expansion of both CD4+ and CD8+ blood T cells was observed from baseline to week 6.

To sequence the TCRbeta CDR3 region, genomic DNA was isolated from the sorted cells. TCRbeta CDR3 regions were sequenced using the immunoSEQ Assay. This immuneACCESS table, as held by TCRdb, lists in-frame sequences with V and J called but not all clones. Of the missing ones, under half trace to an unresolved V gene in checked studies; the others have no known cause. Within this sample are about 60,000 clones, with around 85% of them counted one time only. The top ten hold approximately 2.5% of the sample. Patients with a history of autoimmune disease or receiving systemic immunosuppression were excluded from the trial. In every dose cohort, peripheral blood was drawn for TCR sequencing at baseline, cycle 4 day 1, and cycle 7 day 1. Samples were obtained from an open-label, multicenter, first-in-human phase I dose-escalation trial of ivuxolimab. Adults with locally advanced or metastatic head and neck squamous cell, hepatocellular, melanoma or renal cell carcinoma were enrolled in the trial. Before TCR sequencing, CD4+ T cells and CD8+ T cells from peripheral blood were sorted into separate populations.

This clone was detected a few times. Its antigen remains unidentified. It has no much larger one-base neighbor in the sample; base qualities were not kept. In this chain, TRBV11-2 is recombined with TRBJ1-3; a weak D assignment points to TRBD1 (5 bases agree). The clonotype comes from an adult with an advanced solid tumor such as melanoma, head and neck, liver or kidney cancer. Sequencing was performed on CD4+ or CD8+ T cells sorted from blood, taken in a trial of the OX40 agonist ivuxolimab. The CDR3: CASSTNAGFGNTIYF. The nucleotides read TGTGCCAGCAGCACTAACGCAGGGTTCGGAAACACCATATATTTT. Where the CDR3 stops, the reference TRBV11-2 and TRBJ1-3 genes take over; the full variable domain is EAGVAQSPRYKIIEKRQSVAFWCNPISGHATLYWYQQILGQGPKLLIQFQNNGVVDDSQLPKDRFSAERLKGVDSTLKIQPAKLEDSAVYLCASSTNAGFGNTIYFGEGSWLTVV.